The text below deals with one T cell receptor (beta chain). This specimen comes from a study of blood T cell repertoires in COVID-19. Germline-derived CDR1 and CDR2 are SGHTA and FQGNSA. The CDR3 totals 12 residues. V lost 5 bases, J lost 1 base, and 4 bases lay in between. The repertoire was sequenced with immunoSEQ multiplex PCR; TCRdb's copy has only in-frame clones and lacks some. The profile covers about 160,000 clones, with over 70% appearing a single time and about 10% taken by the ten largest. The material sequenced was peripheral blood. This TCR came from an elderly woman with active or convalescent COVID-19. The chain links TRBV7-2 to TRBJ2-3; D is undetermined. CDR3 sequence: CASSLRTDTQYF. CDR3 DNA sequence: TGTGCCAGCAGCCTTCGCACAGATACGCAGTATTTT.